The 9 T cell receptor beta chains given below trace back to one sample, sequenced in a study. One entry per CDR3 protein results from TCRdb running MiXCR on the 5' RACE reads. The table includes some 10,000 distinct CDR3 sequences, over 15% detected once. The sorted Tregs were CD4+CD25+CD127-/low cells. Input material: Tregs sorted from a lymph node. All receptors come from a female donor with breast cancer.

This clonotype is classed as medium-sized (0.01 to 0.1%). V and J are TRBV20-1 and TRBJ2-1, with D perhaps TRBD2 (6 bases). The ends were cut back, 2 bases at V and 9 bases at J, with 14 bases in the middle. This CDR3 is built from 13 residues. In germline, CDR1 is DFQATT, CDR2 SNEGSKA (reference sequence). CDR3 coding DNA: TGCAGTGCTAGAAGACTAGTTCAGGGTGAGCAGTTCTTC. Translating it yields CSARRLVQGEQFF.

On this clonotype itself: This may arise from a read error, as a much more abundant clone is one base away. The CDR3 DNA reads as TGCGCCAGCAGACGGATGCGGGATGCCTACAATGAGCAGTTCTTC. Its protein product is CASRRMRDAYNEQFF. The chain uses TRBV5-1 and TRBJ2-1; tentative D call: TRBD2 (6 bases). There are 15 residues in the CDR3. Germline loops: CDR1 SGHRS, CDR2 YFSETQ. Trimming removed 5 bases from V and 2 bases from J, with 14 bases in between.

This clonotype has ten or more counts. The chain has TRBV24-1 and TRBJ2-2; TRBD1 agrees at 9 bases. In germline, CDR1 is KGHDR, CDR2 SFDVKD. CDR3 length: 16 amino acids. J gave up 5 bases and V 1 base, and 4 bases lay outside the gene matches. This CDR3 is CATSDFSGTGTGELFF. The CDR3 region has the DNA TGTGCCACCAGTGATTTTTCGGGGACAGGGACCGGGGAGCTGTTTTTT.

By sample fraction, this clonotype is medium-sized. CDR3 sequence (DNA): TGTGCCAGCAGCTTAGGTAGCTCCTACAATGAGCAGTTCTTC. This encodes CASSLGSSYNEQFF. The V call is TRBV5-5, the J call TRBJ2-1; D is unclear. The CDR3 is made up of 14 amino acids. Germline-derived CDR1 and CDR2 are SGHKS and YYEKEE (reference sequence). V was clipped by 2 bases and J by 0 bases, with 6 bases between them. Full variable domain (rest looked up from reference TRBV5-5 and TRBJ2-1): DAGVTQSPTHLIKTRGQQVTLRCSPISGHKSVSWYQQVLGQGPQFIFQYYEKEERGRGNFPDRFSARQFPNYSSELNVNALLLGDSALYLCASSLGSSYNEQFFGPGTRLTVL.

This clonotype was recorded at least ten times. The chain is built from TRBV29-1 and TRBJ1-1, with D uncertain. Trimming left V 4 bases short and J 1 base short, with 7 bases between. Germline lookup yields CDR1 SQVTM and CDR2 ANQGSEA. CDR3 length: 12 amino acids. The CDR3: CSVVLENTEAFF. The CDR3, as DNA: TGCAGCGTTGTTCTTGAGAACACTGAAGCTTTCTTT.

Details on this clonotype: A much larger clone differs from this one at a single base, so this may be a read error. J is TRBJ2-3 and V is TRBV2; a weak D match, TRBD2 (6 bases). The CDR3 extends over 14 amino acids. Germline-derived CDR1 and CDR2 are SNHLY and FYNNEI. CDR3 loop: CASKFRGSIDTQYF. The DNA of the CDR3 is TGTGCCAGCAAATTCCGGGGGAGCATAGATACGCAGTATTTT. The full variable domain, in which reference TRBV2 and TRBJ2-3 provide the parts outside the CDR3, is EPEVTQTPSHQVTQMGQEVILRCVPISNHLYFYWYRQILGQKVEFLVSFYNNEISEKSEIFDDQFSVERPDGSNFTLKIRSTKLEDSAMYFCASKFRGSIDTQYFGPGTRLTVL.

On this clonotype: Given a much more abundant clone one base away, this may be a read error. Because the CDR3 is missing its conserved closing phenylalanine or tryptophan, this is likely a read error. This rearrangement joins TRBV5-1 to TRBJ2-1; 13 nucleotides line up with TRBD2. V trimming: 4 bases; J trimming: 8 bases; junction bases outside the gene matches: 9. Germline V lookup: CDR1 SGHRS, CDR2 YFSETQ. CDR3 size: 16 residues. The CDR3 region is CASSPGTSGMVDEQFL. The CDR3 bases are TGCGCCAGCAGCCCCGGGACTAGCGGGATGGTGGATGAGCAGTTCCTC.

A few counts support this clonotype. A much larger clonotype is one base distant, so this may be a read error. This chain uses TRBV5-1 with TRBJ2-7, with TRBD1 matching over 9 bases. V shed 4 bases, J shed 1 base, and the junction held 6 bases outside the gene matches. Looked up from germline, CDR1 is SGHRS and CDR2 is YFSETQ. CDR3 length: 15 residues. The CDR3 DNA reads TGCGCCAGCAGCCCCAGACAGGGGGGGTCCTACGAGCAGTACTTC. This codes for CASSPRQGGSYEQYF. The full variable domain, its missing parts supplied by reference TRBV5-1 and TRBJ2-7, is KAGVTQTPRYLIKTRGQQVTLSCSPISGHRSVSWYQQTPGQGLQFLFEYFSETQRNKGNFPGRFSGRQFSNSRSEMNVSTLELGDSALYLCASSPRQGGSYEQYFGPGTRLTVT.

This clonotype was seen more than once but under ten times. A much larger clone is a single base away; this may be a read error. The chain links TRBV28 to TRBJ2-7; D ambiguous. The length of the CDR3 is 14 residues. Deletions cut 2 bases from V and 5 bases from J, with 13 bases between. Germline V CDR1 and CDR2: MDHEN, SYDVKM. CDR3 bases: TGTGCCAGCAGTTTAATCCCGAGGCCCGACGAGCAGTACTTC. Amino acid sequence: CASSLIPRPDEQYF.